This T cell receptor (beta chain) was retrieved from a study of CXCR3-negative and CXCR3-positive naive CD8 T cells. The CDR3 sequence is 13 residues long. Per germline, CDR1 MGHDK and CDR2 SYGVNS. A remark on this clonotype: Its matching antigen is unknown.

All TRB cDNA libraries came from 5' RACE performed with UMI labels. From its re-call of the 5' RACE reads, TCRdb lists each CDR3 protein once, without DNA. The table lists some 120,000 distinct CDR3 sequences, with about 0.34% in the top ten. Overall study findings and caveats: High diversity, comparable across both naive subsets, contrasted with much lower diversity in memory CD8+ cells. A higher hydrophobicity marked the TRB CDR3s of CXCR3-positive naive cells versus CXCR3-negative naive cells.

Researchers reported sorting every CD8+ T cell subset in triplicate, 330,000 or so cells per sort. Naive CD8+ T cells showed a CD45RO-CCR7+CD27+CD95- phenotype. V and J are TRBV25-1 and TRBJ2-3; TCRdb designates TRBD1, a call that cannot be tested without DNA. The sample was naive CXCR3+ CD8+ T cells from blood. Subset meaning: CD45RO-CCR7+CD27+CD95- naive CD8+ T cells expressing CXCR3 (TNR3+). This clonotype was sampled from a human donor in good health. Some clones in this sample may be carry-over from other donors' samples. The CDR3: CTSKEGHLDTQYF.